Listed here are 5 T cell receptor beta chains from one sample, sequenced in a study of long-term antiretroviral therapy in people with HIV. Sequencing used immunoSEQ v3.0 at survey level. Repertoires were generated with immunoSEQ multiplex PCR, while TCRdb's copy carries only in-frame clones and drops some. The data contain about 43,000 clones, approximately 89% of them seen just once; the ten biggest clones take up approximately 5.4%. Sample: unsorted PBMCs, taken 0.1 years before starting antiretroviral therapy. These receptor sequences come from a woman between 45 and 60 years old with HIV.

CDR3: CASSLSGAGGRETQYF. CDR3 bases: TGTGCCAGCAGCTTAAGTGGAGCGGGGGGCCGGGAGACCCAGTACTTC. This chain connects TRBV7-3 to TRBJ2-5; 9 nucleotides agree with TRBD2. Germline loops: CDR1 SGHTA, CDR2 FQGTGA. The CDR3 runs to 16 residues. V lost 1 base, J lost 5 bases, and 8 bases stayed unmatched.

The J gene is TRBJ1-1, the V gene TRBV14, with TRBD1 matching 11 bases. With V trimmed by 5 bases and J by 10 bases, 6 bases remained unmatched. From germline, CDR1 is SGHDN and CDR2 FVKESK. CDR3 length: 13 residues. CDR3 region: CASSSGTGGIAFF. CDR3 DNA sequence: TGTGCCAGCAGCTCCGGGACAGGGGGAATAGCTTTCTTT.

This chain uses TRBV9 with TRBJ2-5, with D possibly matching TRBD1 (5 bases). Trimming shortened V by 3 bases and J by 5 bases, and 14 bases separated the two germline ends. The V gene's germline CDR1 is SGDLS and CDR2 YYNGEE. The CDR3 loop spans 14 amino acids. CDR3 bases: TGTGCCAGCAGCGCCGGTAGGGGCTCCGAGACCCAGTACTTC. As protein: CASSAGRGSETQYF. Complete variable domain (other parts from reference TRBV9 and TRBJ2-5): DSGVTQTPKHLITATGQRVTLRCSPRSGDLSVYWYQQSLDQGLQFLIQYYNGEERAKGNILERFSAQQFPDLHSELNLSSLELGDSALYFCASSAGRGSETQYFGPGTRLLVL.

The CDR3 bases are TGTGCCTGGGGGGGAGGTTCTTATGAAAAACTGTTTTTT. It codes for CAWGGGSYEKLFF. The chain joins TRBV30 to TRBJ1-4; D is perhaps TRBD1 (5 bases). CDR3 length: 13 amino acids. V lost 5 bases and J lost 6, with 13 bases in between. The germline V gene encodes CDR1 GTSNPN and CDR2 SVGIG (reference sequence).

This rearrangement joins TRBV5-1 to TRBJ1-1; the D is unclear. Trimming removed 2 bases at V and 0 bases at J, with 8 bases between. The CDR3 spans 14 residues. Per the germline V gene, CDR1 is SGHRS and CDR2 is YFSETQ. CDR3: CASSLGKVNTEAFF. As DNA, the CDR3 is TGCGCCAGCAGCTTAGGGAAAGTGAACACTGAAGCTTTCTTT.